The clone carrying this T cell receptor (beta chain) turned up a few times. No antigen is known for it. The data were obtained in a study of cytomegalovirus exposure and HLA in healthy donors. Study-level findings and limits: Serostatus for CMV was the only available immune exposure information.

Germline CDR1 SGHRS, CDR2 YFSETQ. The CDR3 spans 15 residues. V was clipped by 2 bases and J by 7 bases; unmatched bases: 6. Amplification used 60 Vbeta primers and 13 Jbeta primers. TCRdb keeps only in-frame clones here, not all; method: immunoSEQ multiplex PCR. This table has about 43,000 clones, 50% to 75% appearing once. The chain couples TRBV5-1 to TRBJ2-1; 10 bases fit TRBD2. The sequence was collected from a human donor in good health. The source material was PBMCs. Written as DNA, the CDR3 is TGCGCCAGCAGCTTTTTACTAGCGGGGAAGAATGAGCAGTTCTTC. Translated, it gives CASSFLLAGKNEQFF.